This T cell receptor beta chain was captured in a study of blood T cells in healthy people across ages. Using a J-beta primer mix together with a sample-barcoded 5' primer, a second PCR was run for about 7 to 12 cycles. Each CDR3 protein is one row after TCRdb ran MiXCR on the 5' RACE reads. The sample lists some 930,000 distinct CDR3 sequences, just under 30% occurring once. Donors gave around 9.8 milliliters of peripheral blood apiece. Per sample, no less than 5 micrograms of total RNA were extracted. Trimming cost V 6 bases and J 5 bases; bases outside gene matches: 12. In germline, CDR1 is SQVTM, CDR2 ANQGSEA. CDR3 length equals 15 residues. These data also featured in a second study, about T cells of mothers and their children. As that study records: Reads obtained per mother exceeded 8.5 million TCR beta CDR3 reads, with about 3 million obtained per child. No clones detected were persistent microchimeric T cell clones.

Sequencing was done on a sample of blood. The rearrangement joins TRBV29-1 to TRBJ2-3, with 9 bases matching TRBD2. The sequence was collected from a woman aged 40 to 50 in good health. The CDR3 DNA sequence: TGCAGCGTAGCCGACGGGAGCGGGGGGATAGATACGCAGTATTTT. Residues: CSVADGSGGIDTQYF.